This TCR beta chain was recorded in a study of type 1 regulatory T cells. Turning to the study itself: An in vitro protocol generated T-allo10, a Tr1-enriched, alloantigen-specific CD4 T cell product.

Study results and caveats: Compared with non-type 1 regulatory T cells, type 1 regulatory T cells showed a more restricted TCR repertoire.

There are 14 residues in the CDR3. Germline CDR1 SNHLY, CDR2 FYNNEI. V was cut by 8 bases and J by 5 bases, with 15 bases left in between. From the reads, TCRdb called clonotypes with MiXCR, one entry per CDR3 protein. The sample contains tens of thousands of distinct CDR3 sequences, more than 45% of which appear only once. Details on this clonotype: Its antigen is unknown.

The TCR sequence derives from a human donor in good health. The J gene is TRBJ1-4, the V gene TRBV2; a possible D gene is TRBD1 (6 bases). Sequencing was carried out using cultured non-Tr1 T cells, either the whole culture or a sorted T cell fraction (not recorded which). In nucleotides, the CDR3 is TGTGCCAGCTCTTCCCAGGGGAAGAATGAAAAACTGTTTTTT. It translates to CASSSQGKNEKLFF. The whole variable domain, remainder taken from reference TRBV2 and TRBJ1-4, is EPEVTQTPSHQVTQMGQEVILRCVPISNHLYFYWYRQILGQKVEFLVSFYNNEISEKSEIFDDQFSVERPDGSNFTLKIRSTKLEDSAMYFCASSSQGKNEKLFFGSGTQLSVL.